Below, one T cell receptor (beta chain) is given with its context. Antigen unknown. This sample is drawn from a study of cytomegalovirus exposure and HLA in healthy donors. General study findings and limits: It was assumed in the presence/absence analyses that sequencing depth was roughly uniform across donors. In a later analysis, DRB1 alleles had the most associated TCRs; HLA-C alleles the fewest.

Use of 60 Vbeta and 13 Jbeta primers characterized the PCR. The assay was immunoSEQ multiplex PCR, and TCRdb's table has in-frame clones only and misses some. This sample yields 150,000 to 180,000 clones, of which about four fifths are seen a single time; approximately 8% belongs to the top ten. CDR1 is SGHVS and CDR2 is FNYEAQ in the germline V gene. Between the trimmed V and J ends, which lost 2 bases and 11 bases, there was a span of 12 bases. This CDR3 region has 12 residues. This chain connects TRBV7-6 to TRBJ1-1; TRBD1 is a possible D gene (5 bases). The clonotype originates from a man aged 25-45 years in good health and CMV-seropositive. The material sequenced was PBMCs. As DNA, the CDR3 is TGTGCCAGCAGCTTATCTCGGGGGATGGCTTTCTTT. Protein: CASSLSRGMAFF.